Listed below are T cell receptor beta chains from one sample, sequenced in a study of CD8 T cells in ankylosing spondylitis. TCRdb reprocessed the 5' RACE reads with MiXCR, giving one entry per CDR3 protein. Altogether 200,000 or so distinct CDR3 sequences are present, 10% to 15% being singletons, with the ten largest covering approximately 10%. Specimen: blood, either unsorted or a sorted T cell fraction (not recorded which). All receptors derive from a female donor with ankylosing spondylitis or in good health (not recorded which). Each CDR3 is given with its conserved first and last residue. The D gene is left open where the match is weak. Expanded clones are given a class, and other clones once, few, many or no size at all.

J gene	D gene	clone size	V gene	CDR3 protein	CDR3 DNA
TRBJ2-5	-	-	TRBV20-1	CSARRSAQETQYF	TGCAGTGCTAGAAGGTCAGCCCAAGAGACCCAGTACTTC
TRBJ1-6	-	-	TRBV9	CASSPRQLADSPLHF	TGTGCCAGCAGCCCCCGACAGTTGGCAGATTCACCCCTCCACTTT
TRBJ1-5	-	many	TRBV24-1	CATGEEGGNQPQHF	TGTGCCACCGGGGAGGAGGGAGGCAATCAGCCCCAGCATTTT
TRBJ2-1	TRBD2	many	TRBV28	CASSFPLAGSSYNEQFF	TGTGCCAGCAGTTTTCCCTTAGCGGGAAGCTCCTACAATGAGCAGTTCTTC
TRBJ2-4	-	many	TRBV5-1	CASSLDIANIQYF	TGCGCCAGCAGCCTGGACATTGCAAACATTCAGTACTTC
TRBJ1-1	-	-	TRBV6-1	CASSEALATREAFF	TGTGCCAGCAGTGAAGCGTTGGCCACCCGGGAAGCTTTCTTT
TRBJ2-1	-	many	TRBV5-1	CASSLEGDNEQFF	TGCGCCAGCAGCCTCGAAGGGGACAATGAGCAGTTCTTC
TRBJ1-2	-	many	TRBV29-1	CSVPDLVGRNYGYTF	TGCAGCGTTCCGGACTTGGTGGGCAGAAACTATGGCTACACCTTC
TRBJ1-5	TRBD1	many	TRBV6-1	CASSTTGGLSQPQHF	TGTGCCAGCAGCACGACAGGGGGCTTAAGTCAGCCCCAGCATTTT
TRBJ1-5	-	-	TRBV7-2	CASSREVFGDQPQHF	TGTGCCAGCAGTCGTGAGGTGTTCGGGGATCAGCCCCAGCATTTT
TRBJ2-1	TRBD2	many	TRBV27	CASSFGLAGSYEQFF	TGTGCCAGCAGTTTTGGGCTAGCGGGAAGTTATGAGCAGTTCTTC
TRBJ1-2	-	many	TRBV2	CASNLDGNMAIGYTF	TGTGCCAGCAACTTGGACGGCAATATGGCTATAGGCTACACCTTC
TRBJ2-1	TRBD1	-	TRBV18	CASSPGQDNEQFF	TGTGCCAGCTCCCCGGGACAGGACAATGAGCAGTTCTTC
TRBJ2-1	-	few	TRBV12-3/TRBV12-4	CASSLRLGGNEQFF	TGTGCCAGCAGTTTAAGACTGGGGGGCAATGAGCAGTTCTTC
TRBJ1-2	TRBD1	many	TRBV9	CASSGTGDGYTF	TGTGCCAGCAGCGGGACAGGAGATGGCTACACCTTC
TRBJ2-7	-	many	TRBV20-1	CSVSPSSYEQYF	TGCAGTGTTAGTCCTAGCTCCTACGAGCAGTACTTC
TRBJ1-2	-	many	TRBV12-3/TRBV12-4	CASSQDAYGYTF	TGTGCCAGCAGCCAGGACGCATATGGCTACACCTTC
TRBJ1-6	TRBD1	many	TRBV12-3/TRBV12-4	CASSFGQGPNSPLHF	TGTGCCAGCAGTTTCGGACAGGGGCCTAATTCACCCCTCCACTTT
TRBJ2-2	TRBD2	many	TRBV20-1	CSAPPWGGANTGELFF	TGCAGTGCTCCCCCTTGGGGAGGGGCGAACACCGGGGAGCTGTTTTTT
TRBJ2-2	TRBD2	few	TRBV5-6	CASSPGGGHTGELFF	TGTGCCAGCAGCCCGGGAGGGGGACACACCGGGGAGCTGTTTTTT
TRBJ2-1	-	many	TRBV7-9	CASSLIGVSQVDEQFF	TGTGCCAGCAGCTTAATAGGTGTTAGTCAAGTCGATGAGCAGTTCTTC
TRBJ2-2	-	few	TRBV7-2	CASSRRAGGVNTGELFF	TGTGCCAGCAGCCGAAGGGCCGGGGGCGTGAACACCGGGGAGCTGTTTTTT
TRBJ2-4	-	-	TRBV4-3	CASSQDLGGDPKNIQYF	TGCGCCAGCAGCCAAGATTTAGGGGGGGACCCTAAAAACATTCAGTACTTC
TRBJ1-5	-	-	TRBV27	CAGSLRGGSNQPQHF	TGTGCCGGCAGTTTACGAGGAGGTAGCAATCAGCCCCAGCATTTT
TRBJ2-3	TRBD2	few	TRBV24-1	CATSEPTSGSQPDTQYF	TGTGCCACCAGTGAACCTACTAGCGGGAGTCAGCCCGATACGCAGTATTTT
TRBJ1-1	-	-	TRBV6-2/TRBV6-3	CASLGNTEAFF	TGTGCAAGTCTGGGAAACACTGAAGCTTTCTTT
TRBJ2-7	TRBD2	-	TRBV14	CASSHSGTFYEQYF	TGTGCCAGCAGTCATAGCGGGACCTTCTACGAGCAGTACTTC
TRBJ2-7	-	few	TRBV7-2	CASSSPRDGIYEQYF	TGTGCCAGCAGCTCCCCCCGGGACGGAATCTACGAGCAGTACTTC
TRBJ2-1	-	few	TRBV7-2	CASSGQPPSEQFF	TGTGCCAGCAGCGGACAGCCCCCGTCTGAGCAGTTCTTC
TRBJ2-1	TRBD2	-	TRBV10-3	CAIRSGGEGYNEQFF	TGTGCCATCAGGTCAGGAGGGGAGGGCTACAATGAGCAGTTCTTC
TRBJ2-1	-	many	TRBV12-3/TRBV12-4	CASSFGGAGNEQFF	TGTGCCAGCAGTTTTGGGGGCGCGGGAAATGAGCAGTTCTTC
TRBJ1-6	TRBD1	-	TRBV7-2	CASSVQGSNSPLHF	TGTGCCAGCAGCGTACAGGGGAGTAATTCACCCCTCCACTTT
TRBJ2-1	TRBD1	many	TRBV5-1	CASSLAEQGPSEQFF	TGCGCCAGCAGCTTGGCAGAACAGGGGCCCAGTGAGCAGTTCTTC
TRBJ2-1	-	few	TRBV5-1	CASSLGGIYNEQFF	TGCGCCAGCAGCTTGGGCGGGATTTACAATGAGCAGTTCTTC
TRBJ1-3	-	many	TRBV10-3	CAIRGDASGNTIYF	TGTGCCATCAGGGGGGACGCCTCTGGAAACACCATATATTTT
TRBJ1-5	TRBD1	few	TRBV20-1	CSARAYQAGGISSSNQPQHF	TGCAGTGCTAGAGCCTACCAGGCAGGGGGCATATCTAGCAGCAATCAGCCCCAGCATTTT
TRBJ2-1	TRBD1	many	TRBV7-8	CASSPIPGTGYNEQFF	TGTGCCAGCAGCCCCATCCCCGGGACAGGATACAATGAGCAGTTCTTC
TRBJ2-7	-	few	TRBV7-2	CASSGWSYEQYF	TGTGCCAGCAGTGGATGGTCATACGAGCAGTACTTC
TRBJ2-7	-	few	TRBV7-9	CASSVDRYEQYF	TGTGCCAGCAGCGTTGACAGATACGAGCAGTACTTC
TRBJ2-3	TRBD1	few	TRBV27	CASGGQYTDTQYF	TGTGCCAGCGGGGGACAGTACACAGATACGCAGTATTTT
TRBJ2-7	TRBD2	few	TRBV7-2	CASSLGLAGFGWYF	TGTGCCAGCAGCTTGGGACTAGCGGGATTTGGCTGGTACTTC
TRBJ2-7	-	many	TRBV28	CASSSASSEVLSYEQYF	TGTGCCAGCAGTTCGGCCTCCTCGGAGGTCCTCTCCTACGAGCAGTACTTC
TRBJ1-2	-	many	TRBV27	CASSLSRQAGYTF	TGTGCCAGCAGTTTATCCCGACAGGCCGGCTACACCTTC
TRBJ2-1	-	many	TRBV12-3/TRBV12-4	CASSSNQITEQFF	TGTGCCAGCAGTTCGAATCAGATCACTGAGCAGTTCTTC
TRBJ2-1	TRBD2	many	TRBV11-1	CASSLEISKSGGPDEQFF	TGTGCCAGCAGCTTAGAGATCTCTAAATCGGGAGGGCCCGATGAGCAGTTCTTC
TRBJ1-1	-	many	TRBV7-9	CASSRPVGANTEAFF	TGTGCCAGCAGCCGCCCTGTTGGGGCGAACACTGAAGCTTTCTTT
TRBJ1-1	-	-	TRBV6-1	CASSVPRTEAFF	TGTGCCAGCAGTGTACCCCGCACTGAAGCTTTCTTT
TRBJ2-3	-	many	TRBV7-2	CASSLGLALFTDTQYF	TGTGCCAGCAGCTTGGGGCTAGCTCTGTTCACAGATACGCAGTATTTT
TRBJ1-2	TRBD1	-	TRBV20-1	CSAGGNYGYTF	TGCAGTGCAGGGGGCAACTATGGCTACACCTTC
TRBJ1-3	-	many	TRBV7-6	CASSLGGSYSGNTIYF	TGTGCCAGCAGCTTAGGCGGCAGCTACTCTGGAAACACCATATATTTT
TRBJ1-1	-	-	TRBV12-3/TRBV12-4	CASSLQSETEAFF	TGTGCCAGCAGTTTACAGTCAGAGACTGAAGCTTTCTTT
TRBJ2-2	-	many	TRBV6-2/TRBV6-3	CATTEPTGELFF	TGTGCCACCACGGAGCCCACCGGGGAGCTGTTTTTT